This T cell receptor (beta chain) was profiled in a study of shared clonotypes between healthy human individuals. Only in-frame clones appear in the TCRdb table, and some are missing; sequencing was by immunoSEQ multiplex PCR. This sample has 1.4 million to 1.5 million clones; roughly 97% occur once, and the top ten carry approximately 1.1%. Study-wide findings and caveats: Only blood samples were collected, and tissue repertoires likely differ.

Germline CDR1 and CDR2: SGHVS and FQNEAQ. The CDR3 spans 16 residues. V was cut by 0 bases and J by 7 bases, with 15 bases left in between. Regarding this clone: What it binds is unknown.

The V and J genes are TRBV7-8 and TRBJ2-2; D is perhaps TRBD1 or TRBD2 (6 bases each). Sequencing input: naive CD4+ T cells sorted from blood. As to subset: CD45RA+ positively selected. The source is a man between 25 and 39 years old in good health. For the CDR3, the DNA is TGTGCCAGCAGCTTAGCGGGGGGCCCCCTAAGCGGGGAGCTGTTTTTT. Translating gives CASSLAGGPLSGELFF.